This T cell receptor (beta chain) was captured by sequencing in a study of tissue T cells after allogeneic stem cell transplantation. Study-level points and caveats: In patients and mice, blood and spleen missed much of tissue repertoire.

This CDR3 contains 15 residues. CDR1 FNHDT and CDR2 SITEND come from the germline V gene (reference sequence). V lost 4 bases and J lost 0; bases outside the gene matches: 5. Data came from immunoSEQ multiplex PCR; TCRdb stores just in-frame clones and leaves some out. The data contain roughly 21,000 clones, around 63% of them singletons. Points on this clone: As yet, its antigen is unknown. The gene names given are mouse names. The read ends 1 residue early relative to the CDR3; the germline J gene fills the gap.

The sample taken for sequencing was blood. This sequence joins TRBV19 and TRBJ2-3, with TRBD1 matching over 7 bases. The TCR originated in a female BALB/c mouse in good health. For the strain, the MHC haplotype given is H2-d. The CDR3 protein is CASSLTTGSAETLYF. CDR3 bases read: TGTGCCAGCAGTCTCACGACAGGGAGTGCAGAAACGCTGTAT.